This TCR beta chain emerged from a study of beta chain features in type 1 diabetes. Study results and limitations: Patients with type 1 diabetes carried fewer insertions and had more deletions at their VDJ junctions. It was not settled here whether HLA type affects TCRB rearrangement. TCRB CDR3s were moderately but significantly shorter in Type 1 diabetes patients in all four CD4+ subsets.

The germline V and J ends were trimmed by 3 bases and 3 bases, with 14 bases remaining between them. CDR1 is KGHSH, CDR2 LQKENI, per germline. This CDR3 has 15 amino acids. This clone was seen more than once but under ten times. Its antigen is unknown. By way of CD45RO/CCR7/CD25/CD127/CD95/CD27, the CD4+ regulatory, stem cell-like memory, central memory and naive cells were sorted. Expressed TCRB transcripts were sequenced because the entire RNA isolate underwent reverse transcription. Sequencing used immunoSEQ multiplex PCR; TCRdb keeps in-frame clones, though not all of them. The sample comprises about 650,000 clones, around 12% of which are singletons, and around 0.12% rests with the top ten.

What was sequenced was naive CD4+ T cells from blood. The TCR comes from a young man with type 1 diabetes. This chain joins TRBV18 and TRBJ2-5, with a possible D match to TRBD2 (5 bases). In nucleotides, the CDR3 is TGTGCCAGCTCACCTAGAGGGTGGGCAGAAGAGACCCAGTACTTC. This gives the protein CASSPRGWAEETQYF.